A selection of T cell receptor beta chains follows, all from one sample in a study of T cells in Graves' hyperthyroidism and ophthalmopathy. TCRdb processed the multiplex PCR reads anew with MiXCR; each CDR3 protein has one entry. The sample shows approximately 640,000 distinct CDR3 sequences, around 15% of them seen only once. The specimen was blood. Receptors were obtained from a man between 45 and 60 years old with Graves' hyperthyroidism. Each CDR3 is given with its conserved first and last residue. D genes are given only for firm matches. Where a row states a size, it is once, few, many or the class of an expanded clone; other rows omit it.

.	TRBV6-4	.	TRBJ1-3	TGTGCCAGCAGCCGGGACATTGGAAACACCATATATTTT	CASSRDIGNTIYF
.	TRBV14	many	TRBJ1-4	TGTGCCAGCAGCCATAGAAGAAGGTCGGGCACTAATGAAAAACTGTTTTTT	CASSHRRRSGTNEKLFF
.	TRBV6-2/TRBV6-3	many	TRBJ2-2	TGTGCCAGCAGTTACTCGCGGCCCACCGGGGAGCTGTTTTTT	CASSYSRPTGELFF
.	TRBV30	many	TRBJ2-6	TGTGCCTGGAGCTCTGGGGCCAACGTCCTGACTTTC	CAWSSGANVLTF
.	TRBV19	many	TRBJ1-4	TGTGCCAGTAGTATTTTCGGGATAGAAAATGAAAAACTGTTTTTT	CASSIFGIENEKLFF
TRBD1	TRBV7-3	many	TRBJ2-3	TGTGCCAGCAGACGACAGGGTGGAGATACGCAGTATTTT	CASRRQGGDTQYF
.	TRBV27	.	TRBJ2-4	TGTGCCAGCTCAACTGGGAGAGTAAAAGCCAAAAACATTCAGTACTTC	CASSTGRVKAKNIQYF
TRBD2	TRBV3-1	few	TRBJ2-3	TGTGCCAGCAACCAGGGACTAGCAAACACAGATACGCAGTATTTT	CASNQGLANTDTQYF
TRBD1	TRBV6-1	few	TRBJ1-6	TGTGCCAGCGGAACCCCGGGACAGAGAAATTCACCCCTCCACTTT	CASGTPGQRNSPLHF
.	TRBV29-1	many	TRBJ1-1	TGCAGCGTTGCAAACACTGAAGCTTTCTTT	CSVANTEAFF
.	TRBV5-1	many	TRBJ2-2	TGCGCCAGCAGCCCCGCTAGCGTTCTAGACACCGGGGAGCTGTTTTTT	CASSPASVLDTGELFF
TRBD1	TRBV30	few	TRBJ2-6	TGTGCCTGGAGCCCTAGATGGACAGGGGGTTCTGGGGCCAACGTCCTGACTTTC	CAWSPRWTGGSGANVLTF
.	TRBV20-1	.	TRBJ1-4	TGCAGTGCTAGATCCATGCAGGAAGCTAATGAAAAACTGTTTTTT	CSARSMQEANEKLFF
TRBD2	TRBV24-1	.	TRBJ2-1	TGTGCCACCAGTGATTACTTGGCGGGAGGTGGCAATGAGCAGTTCTTC	CATSDYLAGGGNEQFF
.	TRBV7-9	few	TRBJ2-7	TGTGCCAGCAGCCCCCCGGTGGCAGGGAGCAGGGAGCAGTACTTC	CASSPPVAGSREQYF
.	TRBV25-1	many	TRBJ1-2	TGTGCCAGTGGGGGCAGGACCCATGGCTACACCTTC	CASGGRTHGYTF
.	TRBV27	many	TRBJ2-1	TGTGCCAGCAGTTTATCTCTCCTCCACTCCTACAATGAGCAGTTCTTC	CASSLSLLHSYNEQFF